This T cell receptor (beta chain) was observed in a study of CD8 T cells in Susac syndrome. Trimming cost V 1 base and J 0 bases, with 9 bases left between them. Germline loops: CDR1 SGHRS, CDR2 YFSETQ. The CDR3 totals 15 residues. Random hexamers were used to reverse transcribe the RNA input (roughly 0.5 to 1 ug). TCRdb analysed the immunoSEQ multiplex PCR reads with MiXCR anew, one entry per CDR3 protein. The table lists about 180,000 distinct CDR3 sequences, around 94% of them singletons. The V and J genes are TRBV5-1 and TRBJ2-3, with D hard to call. Sequencing was performed on CD4+ T cells from PBMCs. This clonotype was obtained from a human donor with Susac syndrome. CDR3 amino acids: CASSLTPPSTDTQYF. The CDR3 DNA reads as TGCGCCAGCAGCTTGACACCCCCTAGCACAGATACGCAGTATTTT. Looking up the rest from reference TRBV5-1 and TRBJ2-3 gives the full variable domain: KAGVTQTPRYLIKTRGQQVTLSCSPISGHRSVSWYQQTPGQGLQFLFEYFSETQRNKGNFPGRFSGRQFSNSRSEMNVSTLELGDSALYLCASSLTPPSTDTQYFGPGTRLTVL.